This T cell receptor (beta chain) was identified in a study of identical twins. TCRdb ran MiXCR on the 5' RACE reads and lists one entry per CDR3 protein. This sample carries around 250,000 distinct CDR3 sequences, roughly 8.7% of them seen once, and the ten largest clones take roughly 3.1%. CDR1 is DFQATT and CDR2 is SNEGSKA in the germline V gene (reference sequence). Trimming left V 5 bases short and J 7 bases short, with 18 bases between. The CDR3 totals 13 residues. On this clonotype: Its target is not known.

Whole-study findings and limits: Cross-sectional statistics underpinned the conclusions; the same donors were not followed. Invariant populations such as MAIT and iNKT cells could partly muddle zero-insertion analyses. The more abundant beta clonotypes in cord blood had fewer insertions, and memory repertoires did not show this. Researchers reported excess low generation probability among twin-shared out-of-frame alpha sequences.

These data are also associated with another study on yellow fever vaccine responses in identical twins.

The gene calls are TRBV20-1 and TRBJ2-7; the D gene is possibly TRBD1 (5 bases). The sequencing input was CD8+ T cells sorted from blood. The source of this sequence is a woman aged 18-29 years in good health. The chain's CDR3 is CSASTRATWEQYF. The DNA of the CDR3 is TGCAGTGCTTCCACCAGGGCCACCTGGGAGCAGTACTTC.